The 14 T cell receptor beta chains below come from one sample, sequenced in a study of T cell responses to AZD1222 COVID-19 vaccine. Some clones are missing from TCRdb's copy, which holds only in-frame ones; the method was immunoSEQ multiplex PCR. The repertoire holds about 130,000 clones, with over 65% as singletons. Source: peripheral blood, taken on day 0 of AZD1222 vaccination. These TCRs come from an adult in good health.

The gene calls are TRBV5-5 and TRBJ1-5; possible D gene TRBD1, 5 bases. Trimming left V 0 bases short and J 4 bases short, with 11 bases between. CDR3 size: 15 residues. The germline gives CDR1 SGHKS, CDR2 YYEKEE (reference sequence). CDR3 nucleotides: TGTGCCAGCAGCTTGGAAAGGGGACTTAATCAGCCCCAGCATTTT. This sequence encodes CASSLERGLNQPQHF.

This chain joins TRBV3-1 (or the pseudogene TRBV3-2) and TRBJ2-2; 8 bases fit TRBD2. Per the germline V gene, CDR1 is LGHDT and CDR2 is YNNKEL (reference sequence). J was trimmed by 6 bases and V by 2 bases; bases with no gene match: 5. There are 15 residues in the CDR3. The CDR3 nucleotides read TGTGCCAGCAGCCAATCTGGGACTAGGGCCGGGGAGCTGTTTTTT. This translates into CASSQSGTRAGELFF.

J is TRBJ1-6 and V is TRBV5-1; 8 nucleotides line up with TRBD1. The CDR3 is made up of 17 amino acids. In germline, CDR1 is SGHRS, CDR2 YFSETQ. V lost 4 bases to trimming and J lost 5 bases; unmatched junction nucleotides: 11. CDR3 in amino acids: CASSPRTGRENNSPLHF. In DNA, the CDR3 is TGCGCCAGCAGCCCCCGGACAGGGCGGGAGAATAATTCACCCCTCCACTTT.

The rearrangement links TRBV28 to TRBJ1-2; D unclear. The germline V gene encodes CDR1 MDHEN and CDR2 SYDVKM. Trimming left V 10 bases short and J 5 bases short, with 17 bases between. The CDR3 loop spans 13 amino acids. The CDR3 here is CATPGDYLYGYTF. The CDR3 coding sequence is TGTGCCACCCCCGGGGATTACCTATATGGCTACACCTTC.

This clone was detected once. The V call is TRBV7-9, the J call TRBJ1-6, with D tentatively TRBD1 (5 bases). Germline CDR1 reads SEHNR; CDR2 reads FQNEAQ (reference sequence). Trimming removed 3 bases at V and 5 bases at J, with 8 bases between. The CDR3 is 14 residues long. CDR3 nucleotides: TGTGCCAGCAGCTTCGGGGGGGATAATTCACCCCTCCACTTT. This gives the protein CASSFGGDNSPLHF. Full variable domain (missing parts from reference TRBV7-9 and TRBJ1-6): DTGVSQNPRHKITKRGQNVTFRCDPISEHNRLYWYRQTLGQGPEFLTYFQNEAQLEKSRLLSDRFSAERPKGSFSTLEIQRTEQGDSAMYLCASSFGGDNSPLHFGNGTRLTVT.

The CDR3 bases are TGTGCCAGCAGCTTGGGGGCCCGGGGGGCCGGGGAGCTGTTTTTT. Translation: CASSLGARGAGELFF. The chain recombines TRBV5-8 with TRBJ2-2; 7 nucleotides agree with TRBD2. The CDR3 totals 15 residues. The V gene's germline CDR1 is SGHTS and CDR2 YDEGEE. V shed 0 bases and J 6 bases; nucleotides not matched to a gene: 5.

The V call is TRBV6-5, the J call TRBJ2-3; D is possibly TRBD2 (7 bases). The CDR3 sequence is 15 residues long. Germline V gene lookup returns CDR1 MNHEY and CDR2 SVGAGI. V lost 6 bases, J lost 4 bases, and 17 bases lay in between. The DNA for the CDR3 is TGTGCCAGCAGCCCACGGGGGGCTCATTCAGATACGCAGTATTTT. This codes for CASSPRGAHSDTQYF.

In DNA, the CDR3 is TGTGCCAGTAGCCAGGGCCAGATTCGCACAGATACGCAGTATTTT. This codes for CASSQGQIRTDTQYF. This chain links TRBV19 with TRBJ2-3; a weak D match, TRBD1 (5 bases). From germline, CDR1 is LNHDA and CDR2 SQIVND (reference sequence). Trimming stripped 6 bases from V and 1 base from J, with 14 bases between. This CDR3 spans 15 amino acids. Based on the CDR3 plus reference TRBV19 and TRBJ2-3, the full variable domain is DGGITQSPKYLFRKEGQNVTLSCEQNLNHDAMYWYRQDPGQGLRLIYYSQIVNDFQKGDIAEGYSVSREKKESFPLTVTSAQKNPTAFYLCASSQGQIRTDTQYFGPGTRLTVL.

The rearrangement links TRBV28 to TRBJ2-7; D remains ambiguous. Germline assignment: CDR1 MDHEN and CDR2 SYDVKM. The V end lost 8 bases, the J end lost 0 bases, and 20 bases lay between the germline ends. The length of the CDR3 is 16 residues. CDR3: CASSTPRSKSSYEQYF. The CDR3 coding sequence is TGTGCCAGCTCCACCCCCAGGTCGAAAAGCTCCTACGAGCAGTACTTC.

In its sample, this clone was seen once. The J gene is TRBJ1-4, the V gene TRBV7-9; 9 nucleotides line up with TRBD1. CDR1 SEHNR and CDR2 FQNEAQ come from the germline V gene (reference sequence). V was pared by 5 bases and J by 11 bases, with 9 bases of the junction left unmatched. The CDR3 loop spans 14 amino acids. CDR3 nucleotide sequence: TGTGCCAGCAGCCCTACAGGGGGCAGGGAGAAACTGTTTTTT. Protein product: CASSPTGGREKLFF.

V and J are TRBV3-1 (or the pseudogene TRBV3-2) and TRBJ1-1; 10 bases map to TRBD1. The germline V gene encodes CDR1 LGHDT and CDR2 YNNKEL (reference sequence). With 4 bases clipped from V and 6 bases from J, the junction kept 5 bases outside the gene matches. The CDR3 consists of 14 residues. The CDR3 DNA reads TGTGCCAGCAGCCCGGGACAGGGGCCGTCTGAAGCTTTCTTT. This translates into CASSPGQGPSEAFF.

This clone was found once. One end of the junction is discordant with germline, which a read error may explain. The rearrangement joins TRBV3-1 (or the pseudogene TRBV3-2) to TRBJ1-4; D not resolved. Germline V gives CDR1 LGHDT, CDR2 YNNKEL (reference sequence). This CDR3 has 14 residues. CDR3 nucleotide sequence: TGTGCCAGCAGCCAAGGCCCGACTAGTGAAAAACTGTTTTTT. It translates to CASSQGPTSEKLFF.

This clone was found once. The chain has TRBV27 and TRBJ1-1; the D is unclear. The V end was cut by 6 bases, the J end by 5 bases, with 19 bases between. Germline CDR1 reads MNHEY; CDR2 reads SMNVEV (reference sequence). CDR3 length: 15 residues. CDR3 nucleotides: TGTGCCAGCAGAATAAATCCCGATTTGAGGACTGAAGCTTTCTTT. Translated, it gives CASRINPDLRTEAFF.

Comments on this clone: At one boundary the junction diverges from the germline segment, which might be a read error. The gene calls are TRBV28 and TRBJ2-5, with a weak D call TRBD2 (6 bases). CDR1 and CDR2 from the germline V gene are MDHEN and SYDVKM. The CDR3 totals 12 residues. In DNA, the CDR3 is TGTGCCAGCAGCCAATTAGGGCGGGGTCCTAACTTC. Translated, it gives CASSQLGRGPNF.